A single sample gave rise to the 3 T cell receptor beta chains below, sequenced in a study of vaccination effects on CD4 cells after COVID-19. The assay was immunoSEQ multiplex PCR, and TCRdb's table has in-frame clones only and misses some. The data hold around 35,000 clones, with about three fifths observed a single time. Within the ViraFEST assay, antigen-specific CD4+ T cells underwent expansion with viral peptide pools prior to sequencing. It was after nine to ten days of culture that CD4+ T cells were isolated. Prior SARS-CoV-2 infection was absent in the vaccine recipients, as shown by negative nucleocapsid antibodies. The antigens these receptors bind are not known. The material was CD4+ T cells from PBMCs cultured with HCoV-OC43 spike peptides, obtained before COVID-19 vaccination. The subset: HCoV-OC43 spike overlapping peptide pool stimulation. These receptors all come from a human donor who received a COVID-19 vaccine.

This clone was found a few times. This sequence joins TRBV3-1 (or the pseudogene TRBV3-2) and TRBJ2-2, with 12 bases lining up with TRBD2. Germline loops: CDR1 LGHDT, CDR2 YNNKEL (reference sequence). Germline trimming cut 4 bases from V and 1 base from J; bases unmatched to any gene: 4. The length of the CDR3 is 17 residues. The CDR3 coding sequence is TGTGCCAGCAGCCGAGGACTAGCGGGGATGAACACCGGGGAGCTGTTTTTT. Its translation: CASSRGLAGMNTGELFF.

The V gene is TRBV7-9, the J gene TRBJ2-3; 10 positions agree with TRBD1. Germline V gives CDR1 SEHNR, CDR2 FQNEAQ (reference sequence). J gave up 3 bases and V 2 bases, and 5 bases lay outside the gene matches. This CDR3 is 16 amino acids long. CDR3 coding DNA: TGTGCCAGCAGCTTAAAGACAGGGGGCCGGACAGATACGCAGTATTTT. Protein product: CASSLKTGGRTDTQYF.

This clone was counted between two and nine times. The chain has TRBV19 and TRBJ1-5; D is perhaps TRBD1 (6 bases). Trimming took off 8 bases at V and 6 bases at J, with 11 bases between the two ends. There are 12 residues in the CDR3. Germline values: CDR1 LNHDA, CDR2 SQIVND (reference sequence). CDR3 DNA sequence: TGTGCCAGTGGAGGGGGGCCTCAGCCCCAGCATTTT. It yields the protein CASGGGPQPQHF.